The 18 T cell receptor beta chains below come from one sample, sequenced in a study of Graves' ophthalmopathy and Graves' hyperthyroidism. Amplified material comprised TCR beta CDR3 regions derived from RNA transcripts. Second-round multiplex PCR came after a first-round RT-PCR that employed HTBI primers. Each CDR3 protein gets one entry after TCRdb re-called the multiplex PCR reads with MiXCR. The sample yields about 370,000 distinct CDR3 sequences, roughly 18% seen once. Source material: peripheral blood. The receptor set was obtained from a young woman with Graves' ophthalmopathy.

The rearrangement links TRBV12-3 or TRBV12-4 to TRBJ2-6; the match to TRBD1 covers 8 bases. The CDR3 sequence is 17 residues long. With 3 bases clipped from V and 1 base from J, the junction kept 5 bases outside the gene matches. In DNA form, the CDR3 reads TGTGCCAGCAGTTTCTCCCGGACAGGGTCTGGGGCCAACGTCCTGACTTTC. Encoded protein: CASSFSRTGSGANVLTF.

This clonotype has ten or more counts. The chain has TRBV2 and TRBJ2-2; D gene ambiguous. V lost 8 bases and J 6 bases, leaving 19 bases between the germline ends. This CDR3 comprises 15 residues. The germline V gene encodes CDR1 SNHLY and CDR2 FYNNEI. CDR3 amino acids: CASLGTPTYAGELFF. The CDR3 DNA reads TGTGCCAGCTTGGGAACTCCTACTTATGCCGGGGAGCTGTTTTTT.

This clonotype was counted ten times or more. CDR3: CASSYWEPPKSYEQYF. The CDR3 DNA follows: TGTGCCAGCAGTTACTGGGAGCCACCCAAGTCCTACGAGCAGTACTTC. The chain uses TRBV6-5 and TRBJ2-7, with D maybe TRBD2 (5 bases). V lost 1 base and J 1 base, leaving 14 bases between the germline ends. The CDR3 has 16 amino acids. Germline V CDR1 and CDR2: MNHEY, SVGAGI.

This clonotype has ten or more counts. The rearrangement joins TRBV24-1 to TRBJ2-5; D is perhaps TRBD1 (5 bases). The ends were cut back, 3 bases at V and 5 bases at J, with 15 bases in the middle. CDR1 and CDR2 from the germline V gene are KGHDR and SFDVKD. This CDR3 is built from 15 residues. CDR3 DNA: TGTGCCACCAGTGATCCCACAGGTTTTAAGGAGACCCAGTACTTC. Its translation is CATSDPTGFKETQYF.

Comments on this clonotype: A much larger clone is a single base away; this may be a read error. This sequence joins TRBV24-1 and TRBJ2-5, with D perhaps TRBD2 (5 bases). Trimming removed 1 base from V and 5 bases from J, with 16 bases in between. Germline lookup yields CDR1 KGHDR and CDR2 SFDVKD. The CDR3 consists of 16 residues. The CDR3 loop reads CATSDFSRVGKETQYF. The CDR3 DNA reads TGTGCCACCAGTGATTTTTCGCGGGTGGGCAAGGAGACCCAGTACTTC.

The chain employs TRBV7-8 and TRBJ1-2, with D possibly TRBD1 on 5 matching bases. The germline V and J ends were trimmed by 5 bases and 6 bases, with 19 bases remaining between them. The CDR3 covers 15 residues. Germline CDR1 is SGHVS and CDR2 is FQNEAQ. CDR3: CASSPSHAGGNGYTF. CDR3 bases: TGTGCCAGCAGCCCGAGTCATGCTGGGGGGAATGGCTACACCTTC.

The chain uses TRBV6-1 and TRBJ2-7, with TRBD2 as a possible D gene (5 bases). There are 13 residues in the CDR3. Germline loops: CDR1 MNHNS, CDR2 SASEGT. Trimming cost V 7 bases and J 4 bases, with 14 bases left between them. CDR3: CASTPRGLYEQYF. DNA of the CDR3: TGTGCCAGCACCCCCAGAGGACTTTACGAGCAGTACTTC.

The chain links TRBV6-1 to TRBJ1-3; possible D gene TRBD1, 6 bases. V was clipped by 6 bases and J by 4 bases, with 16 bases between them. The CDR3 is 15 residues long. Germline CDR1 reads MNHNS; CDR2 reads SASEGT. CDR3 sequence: CASRSLTGTGNTIYF. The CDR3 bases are TGTGCCAGCAGATCGCTTACAGGGACCGGAAACACCATATATTTT.

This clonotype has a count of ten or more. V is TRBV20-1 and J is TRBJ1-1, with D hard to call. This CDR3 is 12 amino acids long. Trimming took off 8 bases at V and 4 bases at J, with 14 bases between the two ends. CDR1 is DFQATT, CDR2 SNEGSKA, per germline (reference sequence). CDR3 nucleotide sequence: TGCAGTCCGAAGGGCCCCGCCACTGAAGCTTTCTTT. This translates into CSPKGPATEAFF.

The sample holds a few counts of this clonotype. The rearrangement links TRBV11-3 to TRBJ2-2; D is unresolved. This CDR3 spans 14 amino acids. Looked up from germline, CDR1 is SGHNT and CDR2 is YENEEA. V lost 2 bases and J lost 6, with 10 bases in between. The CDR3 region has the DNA TGTGCCAGCAGCTTACTCCTCGGACCCGGGGAGCTGTTTTTT. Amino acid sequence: CASSLLLGPGELFF.

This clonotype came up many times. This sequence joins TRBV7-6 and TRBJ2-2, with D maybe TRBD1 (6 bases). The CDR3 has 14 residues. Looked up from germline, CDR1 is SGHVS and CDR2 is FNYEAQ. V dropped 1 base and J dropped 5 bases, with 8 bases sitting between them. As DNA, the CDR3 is TGTGCCAGCAGCTTAGGGGGGCAGACCGGGGAGCTGTTTTTT. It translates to CASSLGGQTGELFF.

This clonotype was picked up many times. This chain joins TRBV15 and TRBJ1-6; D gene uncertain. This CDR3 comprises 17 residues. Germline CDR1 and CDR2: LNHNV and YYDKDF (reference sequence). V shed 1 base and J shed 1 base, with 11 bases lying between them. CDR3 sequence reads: CATSRVGSRSYNSPLHF. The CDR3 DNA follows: TGTGCCACCAGCAGAGTGGGGTCGAGATCCTATAATTCACCCCTCCACTTT.

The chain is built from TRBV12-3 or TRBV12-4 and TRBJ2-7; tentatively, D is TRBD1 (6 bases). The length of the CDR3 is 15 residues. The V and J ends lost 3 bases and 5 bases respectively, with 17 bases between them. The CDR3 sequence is CASSFGTSPGDEQYF. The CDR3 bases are TGTGCCAGCAGTTTTGGGACATCCCCCGGGGACGAGCAGTACTTC.

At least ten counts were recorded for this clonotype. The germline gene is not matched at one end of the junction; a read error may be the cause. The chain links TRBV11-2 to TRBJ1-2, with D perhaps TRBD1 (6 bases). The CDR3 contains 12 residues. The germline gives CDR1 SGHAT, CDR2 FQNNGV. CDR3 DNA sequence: TGTGCCAGCAGCCAGGGGAACTATGGCTGCACCTTC. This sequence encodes CASSQGNYGCTF. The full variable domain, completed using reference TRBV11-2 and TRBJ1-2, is EAGVAQSPRYKIIEKRQSVAFWCNPISGHATLYWYQQILGQGPKLLIQFQNNGVVDDSQLPKDRFSAERLKGVDSTLKIQPAKLEDSAVYLCASSQGNYGCTFGSGTRLTVV.

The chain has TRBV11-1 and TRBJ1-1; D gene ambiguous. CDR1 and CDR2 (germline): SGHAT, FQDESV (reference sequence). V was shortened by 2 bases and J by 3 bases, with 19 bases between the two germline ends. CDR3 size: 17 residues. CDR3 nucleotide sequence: TGTGCCAGCAGCTTATTTCCGGCGCCAGGCGGGTACACTGAAGCTTTCTTT. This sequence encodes CASSLFPAPGGYTEAFF.

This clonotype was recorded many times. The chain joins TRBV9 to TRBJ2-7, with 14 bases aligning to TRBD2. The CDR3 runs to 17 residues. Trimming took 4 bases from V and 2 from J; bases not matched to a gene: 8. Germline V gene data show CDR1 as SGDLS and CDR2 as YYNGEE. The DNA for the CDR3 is TGTGCCAGCAGCTCCCCGGGACTAGCGGGGGAAACCTACGAGCAGTACTTC. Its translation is CASSSPGLAGETYEQYF.

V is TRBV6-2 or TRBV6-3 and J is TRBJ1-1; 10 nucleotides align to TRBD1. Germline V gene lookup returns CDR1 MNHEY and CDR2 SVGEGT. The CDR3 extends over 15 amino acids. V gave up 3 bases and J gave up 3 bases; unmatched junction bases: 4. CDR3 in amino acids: CASSYGGQGYTEAFF. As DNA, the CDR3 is TGTGCCAGCAGTTATGGGGGACAGGGGTACACTGAAGCTTTCTTT.

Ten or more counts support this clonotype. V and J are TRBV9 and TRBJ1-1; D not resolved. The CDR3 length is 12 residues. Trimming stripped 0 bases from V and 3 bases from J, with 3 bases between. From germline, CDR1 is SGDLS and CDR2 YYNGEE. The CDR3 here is CASSVEDTEAFF. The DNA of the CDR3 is TGTGCCAGCAGCGTAGAGGACACTGAAGCTTTCTTT.